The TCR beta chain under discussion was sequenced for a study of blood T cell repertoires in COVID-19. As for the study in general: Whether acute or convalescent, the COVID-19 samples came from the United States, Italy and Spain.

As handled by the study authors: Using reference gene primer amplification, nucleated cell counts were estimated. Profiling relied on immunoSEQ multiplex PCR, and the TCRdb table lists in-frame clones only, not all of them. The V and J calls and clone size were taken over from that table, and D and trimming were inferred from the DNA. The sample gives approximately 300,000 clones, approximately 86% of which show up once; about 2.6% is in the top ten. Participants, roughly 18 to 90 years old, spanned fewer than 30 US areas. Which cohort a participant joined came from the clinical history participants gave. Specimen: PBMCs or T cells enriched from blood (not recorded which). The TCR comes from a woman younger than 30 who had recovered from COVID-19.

The CDR3 protein is CAARQGTGELFF. As DNA, the CDR3 is TGTGCCGCCCGACAGGGAACCGGGGAGCTGTTTTTT. The gene calls are TRBV27 and TRBJ2-2; 7 bases map to TRBD1. V lost 11 bases, J lost 5 bases, and 5 bases stayed unmatched. Germline-derived CDR1 and CDR2 are MNHEY and SMNVEV (reference sequence). The CDR3 length is 12 residues.